These 27 T cell receptor beta chains came from one sample sequenced in a study of shared clonotypes between healthy human individuals. The method was immunoSEQ multiplex PCR; TCRdb's version includes in-frame clones alone and lacks a portion of them. This sample carries over a million clones, more than 75% of them seen once, and the ten largest clones take under 0.6%. Sequencing input: memory CD4+ T cells from PBMCs. This sample's subset: CD45RA-negative fraction. The source of these receptors is a man aged 18 to 35 in good health. Some clones in this sample may be carry-over from other donors' samples.

The CDR3, as DNA: TGTGCCAGCAGCCCGACTAGCGGGAGCCCCGAGCAGTACTTC. Amino acids: CASSPTSGSPEQYF. The V and J genes are TRBV7-9 and TRBJ2-7; 12 bases are a match to TRBD2. Germline CDR1 SEHNR, CDR2 FQNEAQ (reference sequence). The V gene end was trimmed by 5 bases and the J gene end by 6 bases; junction bases not matched to a gene: 5. This CDR3 has 14 amino acids.

The chain recombines TRBV5-1 with TRBJ2-7; possibly TRBD2 for D (5 bases). Germline V gene sequence: CDR1 SGHRS, CDR2 YFSETQ. The CDR3 is 13 residues long. Deletions cut 3 bases from V and 7 bases from J, with 14 bases between. The CDR3 DNA reads TGCGCCAGCAGCTCCGGGCCCTCGGGAGAGCAGTACTTC. Protein sequence: CASSSGPSGEQYF.

This clone appeared a single time. The J gene is TRBJ1-5, the V gene TRBV21-1. TRBV21-1 is a documented pseudogene. The CDR3 runs 16 residues. This CDR3 is CASSQRGCRGNQPQHF. The CDR3 coding sequence is TGTGCCAGCAGCCAGAGAGGGTGTAGGGGCAATCAGCCCCAGCATTTT.

This chain joins TRBV27 and TRBJ2-3; no clear D. Trimming stripped 2 bases from V and 3 bases from J, with 9 bases between. This CDR3 is built from 14 residues. Germline assignment: CDR1 MNHEY and CDR2 SMNVEV (reference sequence). CDR3 sequence reads: CASSLAIPTDTQYF. The CDR3 DNA sequence: TGTGCCAGCAGTTTAGCTATACCGACAGATACGCAGTATTTT.

In the case of this clone: The identical CDR3 is also encoded by other nucleotide sequences in the sample. The CDR3 bases are TGTGCCAGCAGCTTAGGAAGCACAGATACGCAGTATTTT. Amino acid sequence: CASSLGSTDTQYF. The gene calls are TRBV7-9 and TRBJ2-3; D remains ambiguous. Germline V gives CDR1 SEHNR, CDR2 FQNEAQ (reference sequence). Trimming removed 1 base from V and 0 bases from J, with 2 bases in between. This CDR3 is built from 13 residues.

The rearrangement links TRBV15 to TRBJ2-7; TRBD2 matches at 11 bases. V dropped 3 bases and J dropped 0; count of bases not matched to a gene: 7. Per the germline V gene, CDR1 is LNHNV and CDR2 is YYDKDF (reference sequence). The CDR3 contains 17 residues. CDR3 region: CATSSADGLAGSYEQYF. CDR3 sequence (DNA): TGTGCCACCAGCAGCGCCGACGGACTAGCGGGCTCCTACGAGCAGTACTTC.

V gene TRBV6-5 combines with J gene TRBJ2-1; D ambiguous. CDR1 and CDR2 (germline): MNHEY, SVGAGI. The ends were cut back, 8 bases at V and 3 bases at J, with 11 bases in the middle. CDR3 size: 13 residues. The CDR3, as DNA: TGTGCCAGCCAGTCTAGTGTCTACAATGAGCAGTTCTTC. It codes for CASQSSVYNEQFF.

J is TRBJ1-1 and V is TRBV18, with D perhaps TRBD1 (6 bases). The CDR3 loop spans 15 amino acids. CDR1 and CDR2 from the germline V gene are KGHSH and LQKENI. Trimming left V 1 base short and J 1 base short, with 10 bases between. CDR3 sequence (DNA): TGTGCCAGCTCACCACGGACAGCCGAGAACACTGAAGCTTTCTTT. It encodes CASSPRTAENTEAFF.

The rearrangement uses TRBV7-8 and TRBJ1-1; no reliable D call. V dropped 7 bases and J dropped 1 base, with 10 bases sitting between them. This CDR3 is built from 13 residues. CDR1 and CDR2 from the germline V gene are SGHVS and FQNEAQ. CDR3 in DNA: TGTGCCAGCACTAAGATCACGAACACTGAAGCTTTCTTT. It yields the protein CASTKITNTEAFF.

In regard to this clone: Other DNA sequences from this sample encode an identical CDR3 as well. This chain uses TRBV18 with TRBJ2-3; D gene unclear. With 0 bases removed from V and 2 bases from J, the gap between germline ends came to 3 bases. CDR1 is KGHSH, CDR2 LQKENI, per germline. This CDR3 has 13 residues. CDR3 loop: CASSPPSTDTQYF. The CDR3 region has the DNA TGTGCCAGCTCACCACCCTCCACAGATACGCAGTATTTT.

Many counts were recorded for this clone. V gene TRBV7-9 combines with J gene TRBJ1-4; TRBD1 aligns across 7 bases. V was pared by 4 bases and J by 8 bases, with 13 bases of the junction left unmatched. The CDR3 contains 16 residues. Germline assignment: CDR1 SEHNR and CDR2 FQNEAQ (reference sequence). CDR3 DNA: TGTGCCAGCAGCTCCAAGGGTTGGACAGGAATAGAAAAACTGTTTTTT. This sequence encodes CASSSKGWTGIEKLFF.

This clone was seen just once. The same CDR3 is also encoded by other DNA sequences in this sample. This rearrangement joins TRBV6-5 to TRBJ1-2; possible D gene TRBD1, 5 bases. The CDR3 loop spans 13 amino acids. V lost 6 bases and J 8 bases, leaving 16 bases between the germline ends. CDR1 is MNHEY, CDR2 SVGAGI, per germline. The CDR3 here is CASSSGPSYGYTF. Written as DNA, the CDR3 is TGTGCCAGCAGCTCGGGACCGAGTTACGGCTACACCTTC.

With regard to this clone: Other DNA sequences in this specimen translate into the identical CDR3. V is TRBV7-8 and J is TRBJ1-1; no definite D call. The CDR3 is made up of 14 amino acids. V dropped 1 base and J dropped 2 bases, with 8 bases sitting between them. Germline V CDR1 and CDR2: SGHVS, FQNEAQ. In DNA, the CDR3 is TGTGCCAGCAGCTTAGTTCGGGGAAACACTGAAGCTTTCTTT. It encodes CASSLVRGNTEAFF.

The genes are TRBV6-1 and TRBJ1-5; possible D gene TRBD1, 5 bases. This CDR3 contains 15 residues. Germline-derived CDR1 and CDR2 are MNHNS and SASEGT. Trimming took 3 bases from V and 8 from J, leaving 17 bases between them. CDR3 in DNA: TGTGCCAGCAGTGAGCGGCCACAGGCCCAGGAGCCCCAGCATTTT. Its translation is CASSERPQAQEPQHF.

The rearrangement uses TRBV28 and TRBJ1-1; D remains unclear. Germline V gene data show CDR1 as MDHEN and CDR2 as SYDVKM. The length of the CDR3 is 8 residues. CDR3 nucleotide sequence: TGTGTCGTCGCTGGAGCTTTCTTT. It encodes CVVAGAFF.

The chain couples TRBV10-1 to TRBJ2-3; 12 positions match TRBD2. Germline V gene lookup returns CDR1 WNHNN and CDR2 SYGVQD (reference sequence). CDR3 size: 16 residues. J gave up 1 base and V 3 bases, and 2 bases lay outside the gene matches. DNA of the CDR3: TGCGCCAGCAGTGAAGCTAGCGGGAGGGGCACAGATACGCAGTATTTT. Translated: CASSEASGRGTDTQYF.

This chain connects TRBV28 to TRBJ2-5, with 7 bases that match TRBD1. The J call is in doubt because the DNA end fits TRBJ2-7 better. The CDR3 is 15 residues long. The germline CDR1 and CDR2 sequences are MDHEN and SYDVKM. The DNA for the CDR3 is TGTGCCAGCAGCCCCGGGACAGAGAGCTCCTACGAGCAGTACTTC. It specifies CASSPGTESSYEQYF.

In the case of this clone: Given a far larger clone just one base away, this is likely a sequencing read error. Additional DNA sequences in this sample encode the identical CDR3. The rearrangement uses TRBV28 and TRBJ2-7; D might be TRBD2 (5 bases). The CDR3 contains 16 residues. The germline V gene encodes CDR1 MDHEN and CDR2 SYDVKM. Trimming stripped 4 bases from V and 1 base from J, with 17 bases between. The CDR3 nucleotides read TGTGCCAGCAGTTCTCCTAGCCGCAGGCCATCCTACGAGCAGTACTTC. It encodes CASSSPSRRPSYEQYF.

The chain is built from TRBV5-1 and TRBJ2-5; 9 bases line up with TRBD2. Per the germline V gene, CDR1 is SGHRS and CDR2 is YFSETQ. The length of the CDR3 is 14 residues. The ends lost 2 bases at V and 3 bases at J; junction bases unmatched: 2. Here the CDR3 reads CASSFRTSEETQYF. CDR3 sequence (DNA): TGCGCCAGCAGCTTCAGGACTAGCGAAGAGACCCAGTACTTC.

With respect to this clone: This sample includes further DNA sequences coding for the same CDR3. V gene TRBV2 combines with J gene TRBJ1-2; TRBD1 is a possible D gene (5 bases). The CDR3 runs to 14 residues. V lost 6 bases and J lost 2, with 13 bases in between. Germline V gene lookup returns CDR1 SNHLY and CDR2 FYNNEI. CDR3 in amino acids: CASSEGRSNYGYTF. The CDR3 DNA reads TGTGCCAGCAGCGAGGGACGTTCGAACTATGGCTACACCTTC.

The chain recombines TRBV29-1 with TRBJ2-5; no clear D gene. Germline V gene lookup returns CDR1 SQVTM and CDR2 ANQGSEA. The CDR3 covers 12 residues. The V end lost 6 bases, the J end lost 2 bases, and 10 bases lay between the germline ends. The CDR3 DNA is TGCAGCGTGGTGACTGGGCAAGAGACCCAGTACTTC. It codes for CSVVTGQETQYF. Looking up the rest from reference TRBV29-1 and TRBJ2-5 gives the full variable domain: SAVISQKPSRDICQRGTSLTIQCQVDSQVTMMFWYRQQPGQSLTLIATANQGSEATYESGFVIDKFPISRPNLTFSTLTVSNMSPEDSSIYLCSVVTGQETQYFGPGTRLLVL.

The DNA for the CDR3 is TGTGCCAGCAGACCCACTAGCGGGAGTGGCGGGGAGCTGTTTTTT. This gives the protein CASRPTSGSGGELFF. The chain combines TRBV6-5 with TRBJ2-2, with 11 bases that match TRBD2. Trimming removed 6 bases from V and 7 bases from J; junction bases left unmatched: 7. The CDR3 sequence is 15 residues long. Germline V gene lookup returns CDR1 MNHEY and CDR2 SVGAGI.

This chain joins TRBV5-4 and TRBJ1-1; D possibly corresponds to TRBD1 (5 bases). The V and J ends lost 4 bases and 8 bases respectively, with 21 bases between them. Germline values: CDR1 SGHNT, CDR2 YYREEE (reference sequence). The CDR3 totals 15 residues. CDR3 in DNA: TGTGCCAGCAGCCGAGAGGGGACTACTAACCGCGAAGCTTTCTTT. Translating it yields CASSREGTTNREAFF.

This clone was counted once. The chain carries TRBV28 and TRBJ2-7; 8 bases match TRBD2. The CDR3 has 16 residues. Germline V gives CDR1 MDHEN, CDR2 SYDVKM. V trimming: 5 bases; J trimming: 4 bases; junction bases outside the gene matches: 13. This CDR3 reads CASSVLGSSGSYEQYF. DNA of the CDR3: TGTGCCAGCAGTGTCCTTGGGAGCAGCGGGAGTTACGAGCAGTACTTC. Looking up the rest from reference TRBV28 and TRBJ2-7 gives the full variable domain: DVKVTQSSRYLVKRTGEKVFLECVQDMDHENMFWYRQDPGLGLRLIYFSYDVKMKEKGDIPEGYSVSREKKERFSLILESASTNQTSMYLCASSVLGSSGSYEQYFGPGTRLTVT.

As regards this clone: This is likely an artifact of a read error, given a far larger clone one base away. Other DNA sequences within the sample encode an identical CDR3. The gene calls are TRBV30 and TRBJ1-2; the match to TRBD1 covers 9 bases. Germline CDR1 GTSNPN, CDR2 SVGIG (reference sequence). The CDR3 covers 13 residues. The CDR3, as DNA: TGTGCTTGGGTTACAGGGGGCTACTATGGCTACACCTTC. It is translated as CAWVTGGYYGYTF.

The rearrangement uses TRBV6-6 and TRBJ2-4; 11 bases are a match to TRBD2. Germline V gene lookup returns CDR1 MNHNY and CDR2 SVGAGI (reference sequence). The CDR3 extends over 14 amino acids. The ends lost 2 bases at V and 12 bases at J; junction bases unmatched: 6. For the CDR3, the DNA is TGTGCCAGCAGTTACACTAGCGGGAGCTCGTCTCAGTACTTC. Translating gives CASSYTSGSSSQYF.

This clone was seen a handful of times. The V and J genes are TRBV5-8 and TRBJ1-2, with D uncertain. This CDR3 has 12 residues. Trimming pared 2 bases from V and 3 bases from J, leaving 5 bases between. Germline V gene data show CDR1 as SGHTS and CDR2 as YDEGEE. The DNA of the CDR3 is TGTGCCAGCAGCTTCGAGGACTATGGCTACACCTTC. This translates into CASSFEDYGYTF.